This T cell receptor beta chain is drawn from a study of radiation and T cells in renal cell carcinoma. Specified time point: blood 2 weeks post-SBRT. As for treatment: 15 Gy SBRT to primary tumor, nephrectomy 4 weeks later. Assay: immunoSEQ multiplex PCR; the TCRdb copy retains only in-frame clones and omits some. The sample lists about 150,000 clones, roughly 90% occurring once. Points from the study as a whole: No pretreatment tumor biopsies were available for baseline clonotypes.

From germline, CDR1 is MNHEY and CDR2 SVGAGI. This CDR3 is 11 amino acids long. The germline V and J ends were trimmed by 6 bases and 8 bases, with 7 bases remaining between them. Only one count was recorded for this clone. Its antigen remains unknown. Sequencing was performed on blood, taken from a patient whose treatment included radiotherapy and nephrectomy. The clonotype was recovered from a woman in her fifties or sixties with renal cell carcinoma. The gene calls are TRBV6-5 and TRBJ2-2; D ambiguous. The CDR3, as DNA: TGTGCCAGCAGCCGTGGGGGGGAGCTGTTTTTT. Translation gives CASSRGGELFF.